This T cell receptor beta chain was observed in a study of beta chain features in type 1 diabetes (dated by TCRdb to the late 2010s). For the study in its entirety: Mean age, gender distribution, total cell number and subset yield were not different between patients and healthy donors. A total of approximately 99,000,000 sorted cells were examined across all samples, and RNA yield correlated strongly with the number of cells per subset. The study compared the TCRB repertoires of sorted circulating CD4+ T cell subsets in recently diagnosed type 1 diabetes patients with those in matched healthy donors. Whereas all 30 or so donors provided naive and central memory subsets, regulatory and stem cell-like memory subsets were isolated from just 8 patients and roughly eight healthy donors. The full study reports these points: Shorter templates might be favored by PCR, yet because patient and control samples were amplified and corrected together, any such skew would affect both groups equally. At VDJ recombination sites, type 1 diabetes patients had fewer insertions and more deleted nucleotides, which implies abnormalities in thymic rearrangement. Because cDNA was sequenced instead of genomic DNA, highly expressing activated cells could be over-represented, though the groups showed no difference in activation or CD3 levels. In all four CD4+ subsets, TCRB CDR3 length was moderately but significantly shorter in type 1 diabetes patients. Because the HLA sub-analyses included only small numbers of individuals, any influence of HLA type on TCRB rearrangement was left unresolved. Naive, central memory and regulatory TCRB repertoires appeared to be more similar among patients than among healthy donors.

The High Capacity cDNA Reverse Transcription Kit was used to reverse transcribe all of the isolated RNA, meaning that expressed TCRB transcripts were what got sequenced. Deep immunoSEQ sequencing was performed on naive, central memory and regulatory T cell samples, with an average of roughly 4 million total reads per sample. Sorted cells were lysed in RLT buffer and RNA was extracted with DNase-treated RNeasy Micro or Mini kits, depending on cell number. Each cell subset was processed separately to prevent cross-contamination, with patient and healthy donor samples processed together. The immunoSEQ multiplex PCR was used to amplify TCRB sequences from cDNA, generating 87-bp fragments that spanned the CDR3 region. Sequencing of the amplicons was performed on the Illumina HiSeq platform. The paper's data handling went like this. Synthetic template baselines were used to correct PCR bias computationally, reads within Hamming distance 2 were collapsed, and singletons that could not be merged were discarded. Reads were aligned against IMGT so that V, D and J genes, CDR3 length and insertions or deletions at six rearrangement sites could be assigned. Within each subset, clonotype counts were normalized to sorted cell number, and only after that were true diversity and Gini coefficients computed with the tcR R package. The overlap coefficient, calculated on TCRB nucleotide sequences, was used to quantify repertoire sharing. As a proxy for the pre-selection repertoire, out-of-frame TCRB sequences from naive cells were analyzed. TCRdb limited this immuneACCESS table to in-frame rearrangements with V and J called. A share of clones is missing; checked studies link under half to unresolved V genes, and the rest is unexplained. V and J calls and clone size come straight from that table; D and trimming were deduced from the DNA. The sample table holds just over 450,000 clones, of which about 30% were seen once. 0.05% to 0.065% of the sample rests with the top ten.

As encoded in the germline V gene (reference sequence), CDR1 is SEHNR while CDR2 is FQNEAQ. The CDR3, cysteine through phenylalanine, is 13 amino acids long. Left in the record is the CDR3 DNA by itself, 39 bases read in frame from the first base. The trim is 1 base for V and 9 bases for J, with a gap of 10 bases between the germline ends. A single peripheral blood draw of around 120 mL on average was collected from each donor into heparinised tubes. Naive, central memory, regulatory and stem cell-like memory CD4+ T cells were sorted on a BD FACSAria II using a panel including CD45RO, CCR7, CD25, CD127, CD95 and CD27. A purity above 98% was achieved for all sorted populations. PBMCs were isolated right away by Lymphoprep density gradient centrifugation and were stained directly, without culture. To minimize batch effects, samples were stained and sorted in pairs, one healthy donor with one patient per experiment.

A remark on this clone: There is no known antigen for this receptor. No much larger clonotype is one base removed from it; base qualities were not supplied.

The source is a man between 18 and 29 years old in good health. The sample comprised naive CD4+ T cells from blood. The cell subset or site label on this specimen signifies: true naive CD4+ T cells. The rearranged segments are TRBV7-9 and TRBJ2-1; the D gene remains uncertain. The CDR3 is CASSLEAPGEQFF. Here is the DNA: TGTGCCAGCAGCTTAGAGGCGCCGGGTGAGCAGTTCTTC.